This entry lists 2 T cell receptor beta chains sequenced from one sample in a study of CD8+ T cells in alopecia areata. Cutaneous lymph node cells were pooled, and they were sorted using CD4, CD8alpha, NKG2D, NKG2ACE and other markers. RNA was extracted and reverse transcribed into cDNA as the sequencing template. The method was immunoSEQ multiplex PCR; TCRdb's version includes in-frame clones alone and lacks a portion of them. Recorded here are 200,000 to 300,000 clones, none singletons. The specimen sequenced was CD4+ T cells sorted from a lymph node. These receptor sequences come from a C3H/HeJ mouse with alopecia areata. This strain has MHC haplotype H2-k.

A word on this clone: Any gene name here is a mouse gene name. The sequence runs out 4 residues before the end of the CDR3; the remainder is reconstructed from the germline J gene. The chain combines TRBV13-1 with TRBJ2-3; TRBD1 is a possible D gene (6 bases). The CDR3 is made up of 14 amino acids. CDR1 and CDR2 from the germline V gene are NSHNY and SYGAGN. V gave up 3 bases and J gave up 0 bases, with 8 bases separating them. CDR3 DNA, as far as it was read: TGTGCCAGCAGTGTGACAGGTAGTGCAGAA. Amino acids: CASSVTGSAE. From start to end, the CDR3 is CASSVTGSAETLYF.

This clone was observed a few times. Mouse gene names and germline throughout. The read falls 4 residues short of the CDR3 end, and the missing part is taken from the germline J gene. The chain is built from TRBV31 and TRBJ2-4, with TRBD2 identical over 8 bases. V trimming: 1 base; J trimming: 0 bases; junction bases outside the gene matches: 3. There are 15 residues in the CDR3. Germline V gives CDR1 GKSSPN, CDR2 SITVG. This CDR3 is CAWSRPGGSQNTLYF. The covered CDR3 bases are TGTGCCTGGAGTCGGCCTGGGGGGAGTCAAAAC. The full variable domain, its missing parts supplied by reference TRBV31 and TRBJ2-4, is AQTIHQWPVAEIKAVGSPLSLGCTIKGKSSPNLYWYWQATGGTLQQLFYSITVGQVESVVQLNLSASRPKDDQFILSTEKLLLSHSGFYLCAWSRPGGSQNTLYFGAGTRLSVL.